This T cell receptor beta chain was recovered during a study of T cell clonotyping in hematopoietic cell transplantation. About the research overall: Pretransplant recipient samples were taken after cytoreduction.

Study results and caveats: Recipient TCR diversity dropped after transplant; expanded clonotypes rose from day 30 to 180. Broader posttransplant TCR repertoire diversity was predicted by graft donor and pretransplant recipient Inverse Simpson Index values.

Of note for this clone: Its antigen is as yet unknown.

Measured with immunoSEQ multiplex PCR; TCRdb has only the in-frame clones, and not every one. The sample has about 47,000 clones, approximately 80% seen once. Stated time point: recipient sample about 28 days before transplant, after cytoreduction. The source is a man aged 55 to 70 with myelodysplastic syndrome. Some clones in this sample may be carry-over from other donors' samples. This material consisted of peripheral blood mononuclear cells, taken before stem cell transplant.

CDR3 nucleotide sequence: TGTGCCAGCAGAAGGACAGGCTTAGGGACCGGGGAGCTGTTTTTT. It translates to CASRRTGLGTGELFF. The chain employs TRBV2 and TRBJ2-2; 7 bases agree with TRBD1. The V segment lost 6 bases and the J segment 5 bases; nucleotides outside the gene matches: 9. The CDR3 has 15 residues. CDR1 is SNHLY and CDR2 is FYNNEI in the germline V gene.